A single sample gave rise to the 10 T cell receptor beta chains below, sequenced in a study of blood T cells in healthy people across ages. With a J-beta primer mix and a sample-barcoded 5' primer, a second PCR ran about 7 to 12 cycles. TCRdb re-called the 5' RACE reads through MiXCR, storing one row per CDR3 protein. The sample carries 1.5 million to 1.9 million distinct CDR3 sequences, roughly 43% recorded once. The sequencing sample was made of blood. The receptors derive from a woman aged 18 to 35 in good health.

This clonotype was observed a few times. The V gene is TRBV20-1, the J gene TRBJ2-3, with 12 bases aligning to TRBD2. The CDR3 extends over 14 amino acids. CDR1 is DFQATT and CDR2 is SNEGSKA in the germline V gene (reference sequence). Losses at the gene ends were 6 bases for V and 3 bases for J; bases not matched to a gene: 4. CDR3 residues: CSALLAGGTDTQYF. CDR3 bases: TGCAGTGCCCTACTAGCGGGGGGTACAGATACGCAGTATTTT.

The table lists this clonotype with a few counts. The chain is built from TRBV6-1 and TRBJ2-5; D uncertain. Per the germline V gene, CDR1 is MNHNS and CDR2 is SASEGT. The CDR3 is made up of 14 amino acids. V gave up 7 bases and J gave up 2 bases, with 14 bases separating them. CDR3 in DNA: TGTGCCAGCAAGGTAGAGATGCGGCAAGAGACCCAGTACTTC. Protein sequence: CASKVEMRQETQYF.

The chain joins TRBV7-9 to TRBJ2-3; 9 bases map to TRBD2. The germline V gene encodes CDR1 SEHNR and CDR2 FQNEAQ (reference sequence). The CDR3 runs to 17 residues. The ends lost 3 bases at V and 1 base at J; junction bases unmatched: 8. Here the CDR3 reads CASSFPGLARGTDTQYF. The DNA of the CDR3 is TGTGCCAGCAGCTTCCCAGGACTAGCGAGGGGCACAGATACGCAGTATTTT.

The rearrangement uses TRBV20-1 and TRBJ2-1, with D maybe TRBD2 (5 bases). Trimming cost V 1 base and J 0 bases, with 13 bases left between them. Looked up from germline, CDR1 is DFQATT and CDR2 is SNEGSKA (reference sequence). The CDR3 covers 16 residues. In DNA form, the CDR3 reads TGCAGTGCTAGAGGCAGGAGGCGATCCTCCTACAATGAGCAGTTCTTC. Its protein is CSARGRRRSSYNEQFF.

The V and J genes are TRBV2 and TRBJ1-5; 7 nucleotides line up with TRBD1. The CDR3 runs to 14 residues. With 5 bases clipped from V and 6 bases from J, the junction kept 7 bases outside the gene matches. Germline V gene lookup returns CDR1 SNHLY and CDR2 FYNNEI. The CDR3, as DNA: TGTGCCAGCAGTCCCACAGGGGTATTTCAGCCCCAGCATTTT. Translating it yields CASSPTGVFQPQHF.

This chain links TRBV6-5 with TRBJ2-2; 10 nucleotides line up with TRBD2. This CDR3 is built from 16 residues. J lost 7 bases, V lost 0 bases, and 5 bases had no gene match. Per the germline V gene, CDR1 is MNHEY and CDR2 is SVGAGI. CDR3 protein: CASSYSNLAGVGELFF. The CDR3 DNA is TGTGCCAGCAGTTACTCGAACCTAGCGGGAGTCGGGGAGCTGTTTTTT.

The chain joins TRBV9 to TRBJ2-1; tentative D call: TRBD2 (6 bases). The germline CDR1 and CDR2 sequences are SGDLS and YYNGEE. The CDR3 is 14 residues long. Trimming took 3 bases from V and 5 from J, leaving 12 bases between them. The CDR3: CASSAPGAHNEQFF. CDR3 DNA: TGTGCCAGCAGCGCGCCGGGAGCCCACAATGAGCAGTTCTTC. Complete variable domain (other parts from reference TRBV9 and TRBJ2-1): DSGVTQTPKHLITATGQRVTLRCSPRSGDLSVYWYQQSLDQGLQFLIQYYNGEERAKGNILERFSAQQFPDLHSELNLSSLELGDSALYFCASSAPGAHNEQFFGPGTRLTVL.

This clonotype was seen a single time. The rearrangement uses TRBV24-1 and TRBJ1-2, with D uncertain. This CDR3 is 13 amino acids long. Germline loops: CDR1 KGHDR, CDR2 SFDVKD. Trimming removed 6 bases at V and 2 bases at J, with 9 bases between. The CDR3 region has the DNA TGTGCCACCAGTAAAGGGAGAAACTATGGCTACACCTTC. Protein sequence: CATSKGRNYGYTF.

This clonotype was counted a few times. The chain combines TRBV27 with TRBJ2-7; possibly TRBD1 or TRBD2 for D (5 bases each). Between the trimmed V and J ends, which lost 10 bases and 3 bases, there was a span of 22 bases. Germline CDR1 reads MNHEY; CDR2 reads SMNVEV (reference sequence). This CDR3 is 15 amino acids long. Written as DNA, the CDR3 is TGTGCCACCGCTGCGGGTTCAGGGTCTGGCTACGAGCAGTACTTC. Encoded protein: CATAAGSGSGYEQYF.

This clonotype was observed a handful of times. This chain connects TRBV9 to TRBJ2-1; D is possibly TRBD1 (5 bases). The CDR3 consists of 15 residues. The ends were cut back, 0 bases at V and 8 bases at J, with 15 bases in the middle. CDR1 SGDLS and CDR2 YYNGEE come from the germline V gene. CDR3 sequence: CASSVVTGLGDEQFF. In DNA form, the CDR3 reads TGTGCCAGCAGCGTAGTTACAGGCCTAGGGGATGAGCAGTTCTTC. Based on the CDR3 plus reference TRBV9 and TRBJ2-1, the full variable domain is DSGVTQTPKHLITATGQRVTLRCSPRSGDLSVYWYQQSLDQGLQFLIQYYNGEERAKGNILERFSAQQFPDLHSELNLSSLELGDSALYFCASSVVTGLGDEQFFGPGTRLTVL.